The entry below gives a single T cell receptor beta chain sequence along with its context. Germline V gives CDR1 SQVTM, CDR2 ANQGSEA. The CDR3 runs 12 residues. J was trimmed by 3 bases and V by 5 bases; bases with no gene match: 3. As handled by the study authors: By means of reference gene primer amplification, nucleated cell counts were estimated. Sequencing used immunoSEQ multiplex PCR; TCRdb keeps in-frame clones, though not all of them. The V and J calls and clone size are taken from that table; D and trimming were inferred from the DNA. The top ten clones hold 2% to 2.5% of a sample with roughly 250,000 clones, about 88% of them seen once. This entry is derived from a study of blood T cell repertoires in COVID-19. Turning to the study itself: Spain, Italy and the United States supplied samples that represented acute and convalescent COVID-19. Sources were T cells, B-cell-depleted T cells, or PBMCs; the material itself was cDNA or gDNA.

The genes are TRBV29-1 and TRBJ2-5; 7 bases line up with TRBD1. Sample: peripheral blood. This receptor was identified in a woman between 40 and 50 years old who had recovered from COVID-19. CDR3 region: CSVRQGKETQYF. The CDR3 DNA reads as TGCAGCGTTCGACAGGGAAAAGAGACCCAGTACTTC.